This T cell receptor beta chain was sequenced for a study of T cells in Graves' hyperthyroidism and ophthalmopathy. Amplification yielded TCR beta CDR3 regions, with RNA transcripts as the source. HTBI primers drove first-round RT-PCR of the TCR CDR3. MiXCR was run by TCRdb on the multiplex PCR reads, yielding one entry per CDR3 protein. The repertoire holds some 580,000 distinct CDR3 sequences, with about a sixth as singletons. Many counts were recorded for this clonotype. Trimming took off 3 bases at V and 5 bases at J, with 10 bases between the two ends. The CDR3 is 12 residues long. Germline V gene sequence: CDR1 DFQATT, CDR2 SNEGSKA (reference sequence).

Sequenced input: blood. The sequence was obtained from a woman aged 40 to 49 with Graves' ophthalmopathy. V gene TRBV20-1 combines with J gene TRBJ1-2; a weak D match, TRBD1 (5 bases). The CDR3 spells CSARTEQYGYTF. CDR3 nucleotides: TGCAGTGCTAGGACAGAGCAATATGGCTACACCTTC.